The rows below give T cell receptor beta chains drawn from one sample of a study of T cell changes during pregnancy in multiple sclerosis. TCRdb's copy holds only in-frame clones and misses some; the assay was immunoSEQ multiplex PCR. Here the sample spans roughly 49,000 clones, roughly nine tenths being singletons. Sequencing used CD4+ T cells from peripheral blood mononuclear cells, obtained in the second trimester of pregnancy. The receptors derive from a female donor in good health, enrolled as a control in a pregnancy study. Both conserved end residues are trimmed from each CDR3. The order of the fields is CDR3 protein, J gene, V gene.

CDR3: ASTRDERAQY; J: TRBJ2-3; V: TRBV7-2
CDR3: ASSHGGGEGYEQY; J: TRBJ2-7; V: TRBV6-5
CDR3: AWSVSGGNEQF; J: TRBJ2-1; V: TRBV30
CDR3: SVSLSGTADGYT; J: TRBJ1-2; V: TRBV29-1
CDR3: ASSLIAGDPVTQY; J: TRBJ2-3; V: TRBV7-6
CDR3: ASSPGQVMNTEAF; J: TRBJ1-1; V: TRBV18
CDR3: ASSPLTTGMGEQY; J: TRBJ2-7; V: TRBV18
CDR3: AWSTPYGYT; J: TRBJ1-2; V: TRBV30
CDR3: ASSLGNRYIYEQY; J: TRBJ2-7; V: TRBV7-3
CDR3: SAFTGGLGQPQH; J: TRBJ1-5; V: TRBV29-1
CDR3: ASSQGAHTEAF; J: TRBJ1-1; V: TRBV5-1
CDR3: ASSPPGSYYGYT; J: TRBJ1-2; V: TRBV18
CDR3: ATSRPDRASYNEQF; J: TRBJ2-1; V: TRBV15
CDR3: AWEASRRGYGYT; J: TRBJ1-2; V: TRBV30
CDR3: ASSYGVWNEQY; J: TRBJ2-7; V: TRBV6-6
CDR3: ASSGGVTYNEQF; J: TRBJ2-1; V: TRBV9
CDR3: ASSDRDRGSGANVLT; J: TRBJ2-6; V: TRBV25-1
CDR3: ASSPLGTGGADTQY; J: TRBJ2-3; V: TRBV7-3
CDR3: ASSDLSRGNEKLF; J: TRBJ1-4; V: TRBV25-1
CDR3: ASSLVRTGGELF; J: TRBJ1-4; V: TRBV7-2
CDR3: ASSPGTSGAKGKTQY; J: TRBJ2-5; V: TRBV7-2
CDR3: ASTTDRGSPNQPQH; J: TRBJ1-5; V: TRBV19
CDR3: ASSIAGQRYNEQF; J: TRBJ2-1; V: TRBV19
CDR3: ASSGGTSGGASYNEQF; J: TRBJ2-1; V: TRBV9
CDR3: ASSYSRDRADGYT; J: TRBJ1-2; V: TRBV7-8
CDR3: AWSVQLNQPQH; J: TRBJ1-5; V: TRBV30
CDR3: AWNAGGAMTEQY; J: TRBJ2-7; V: TRBV30
CDR3: ASSWGDSYNEQF; J: TRBJ2-1; V: TRBV7-3
CDR3: ASSLFGAGYT; J: TRBJ1-2; V: TRBV14
CDR3: ASSPTGGNQPQH; J: TRBJ1-5; V: TRBV19
CDR3: ASCAGQSYEQY; J: TRBJ2-7; V: TRBV21-1
CDR3: ASSFGIYNEQF; J: TRBJ2-1; V: TRBV5-1
CDR3: AGTRGLNTEAF; J: TRBJ1-1; V: TRBV5-6
CDR3: ASSLKLAGGKETQY; J: TRBJ2-5; V: TRBV7-2
CDR3: ASSSRLNLPYGYT; J: TRBJ1-2; V: TRBV7-8
CDR3: ASSLSPDGDNSPLH; J: TRBJ1-6; V: TRBV5-4
CDR3: ASSLGDRSTEAF; J: TRBJ1-1; V: TRBV7-9
CDR3: ASSARNKGGGFTDTQY; J: TRBJ2-3; V: TRBV9
CDR3: ASSVSGGNGYT; J: TRBJ1-2; V: TRBV9
CDR3: ASSPEVRGGISGYT; J: TRBJ1-2; V: TRBV27
CDR3: AWSQGPSSGNTIY; J: TRBJ1-3; V: TRBV30
CDR3: ASSRTGGAMTEAF; J: TRBJ1-1; V: TRBV7-2
CDR3: ASSQEGLAGSTGELF; J: TRBJ2-2; V: TRBV4-3
CDR3: ASSPRDSNEKLF; J: TRBJ1-4; V: TRBV18
CDR3: ASSYSSLDRLRQGSYT; J: TRBJ1-2; V: TRBV6-9
CDR3: ATSRDQGGTYLWETQY; J: TRBJ2-5; V: TRBV15
CDR3: ASSKDGASRPSGNTIY; J: TRBJ1-3; V: TRBV21-1